Listed below are T cell receptor beta chains from one sample, sequenced in a study of blood T cell repertoires in COVID-19. Measured with immunoSEQ multiplex PCR; TCRdb has only the in-frame clones, and not every one. The sample holds tens of thousands of clones, roughly 80% seen once. The sample comprised peripheral blood. These receptor sequences come from a human donor in a cohort sampled during active COVID-19. Each CDR3 is given with its conserved first and last residue. Fields, in order: clone size, J gene, V gene, D gene, CDR3 protein. D genes are given only for firm matches. The listing skips clone size in some rows; elsewhere it reads once, few, many or a size class.

medium-sized	TRBJ2-3	TRBV30	NA	CAWSPGGGGTDTQYF
NA	TRBJ2-2	TRBV29-1	TRBD2	CSATLAGVAGELFF
NA	TRBJ2-1	TRBV4-1	NA	CASSQVELALGEQFF
few	TRBJ2-2	TRBV7-3	NA	CASSLGASRGGELFF
NA	TRBJ2-3	TRBV23-1	TRBD1	CASSRQGVTDTQYF
NA	TRBJ1-6	TRBV4-3	NA	CASSLRGSSPLHF
NA	TRBJ1-6	TRBV6-5	TRBD1	CASRSTGGDSPLHF
few	TRBJ1-1	TRBV10-1	NA	CASSEVQQGLNTEAFF
NA	TRBJ1-4	TRBV7-2	NA	CASSTRGGNEKLFF
few	TRBJ2-1	TRBV5-4	TRBD1	CASSADRGAYNEQFF
NA	TRBJ2-7	TRBV25-1	TRBD1	CASRQGNYEQYF
NA	TRBJ2-3	TRBV7-3	NA	CASSPTGSTDTQYF
NA	TRBJ2-3	TRBV4-2	TRBD2	CASSQRLAGAGTDTQYF
NA	TRBJ2-7	TRBV30	NA	CAWSVLGIEYEQYF
NA	TRBJ1-2	TRBV24-1	NA	CATREGRPNYGYTF
NA	TRBJ1-1	TRBV6-5	TRBD1	CASRFTGGTEAFF
NA	TRBJ2-5	TRBV13	TRBD2	CASSGSGGDQETQYF
NA	TRBJ1-5	TRBV5-4	TRBD1	CASSRDRGFSEPQHF
NA	TRBJ2-7	TRBV18	TRBD2	CASSPRGAGTYEQYF
NA	TRBJ1-1	TRBV7-9	NA	CASSGLTWNTEAFF
NA	TRBJ2-7	TRBV10-3	NA	CAISDNHEWGNKGAEQYF
NA	TRBJ2-3	TRBV2	NA	CASSRGQDTQYF
NA	TRBJ1-6	TRBV11-2	NA	CASSSAGPLHF
NA	TRBJ2-7	TRBV19	NA	CASSIMGRIGDSYEQYF
NA	TRBJ1-2	TRBV7-6	NA	CASSLVSLVSYYTF
NA	TRBJ1-6	TRBV5-5	TRBD1	CASSITGDSPLHF
NA	TRBJ1-1	TRBV5-5	NA	CASSLLQGSEAFF